Below, 10 T cell receptor beta chains from the same sample are listed, as sequenced in a study of human T cells and chemical hapten exposure listed by TCRdb under 2021. The time point label, as the study defines it: patch test 1, 2 weeks after DPC sensitization. The meaning of the sample's treatment or condition label: therapeutic diphenylcyclopropenone sensitization with weekly scalp DPC. Library construction relied on RACE. Instrument on record: NextSeq 500. The raw public reads went through TCRdb reprocessing: fastp at Q25, MiXCR clone calling, in-frame beta chains kept. Under each unique CDR3 protein, matching rows form one entry showing the most common genes and DNA. The sample table holds more than 90,000 distinct CDR3 sequences, of which roughly 10% were seen once. The top ten constitute less than 2.5% of the sample. Here the sequenced sample was whole blood, taken in connection with sensitization to the hapten diphenylcyclopropenone (DPC). These receptors originate from a man between 35 and 55 years old with alopecia areata. Some clones in this sample may be carry-over from other donors' samples.

This clonotype came up many times. This rearrangement joins TRBV6-5 to TRBJ1-2; unclear D gene. This CDR3 has 17 amino acids. Germline V lookup: CDR1 MNHEY, CDR2 SVGAGI. V shed 4 bases and J shed 4 bases, with 22 bases lying between them. The CDR3 DNA is TGTGCCAGCAGTTCAAGGGCAGAAGGTCAAGGGATCTATGGCTACACCTTC. This encodes CASSSRAEGQGIYGYTF.

J is TRBJ1-6 and V is TRBV11-3; D remains ambiguous. Germline-derived CDR1 and CDR2 are SGHNT and YENEEA. The CDR3 loop spans 14 amino acids. V was clipped by 5 bases and J by 8 bases, with 13 bases between them. Here the CDR3 DNA reads TGTGCCAGCAGCCCCGGTGGCAAGGATTCACCCCTCCACTTT. This translates into CASSPGGKDSPLHF.

V and J are TRBV5-1 and TRBJ2-4, with 7 bases identical to TRBD2. This CDR3 has 17 amino acids. The germline V gene has CDR1 SGHRS and CDR2 YFSETQ. Trimming cost V 6 bases and J 0 bases; bases outside gene matches: 12. DNA of the CDR3: TGCGCCAGCATCACGACCGAAGCGGGGCTAGCCAAAAACATTCAGTACTTC. As protein: CASITTEAGLAKNIQYF. The entire variable domain, with the rest obtained from reference TRBV5-1 and TRBJ2-4, is as follows: KAGVTQTPRYLIKTRGQQVTLSCSPISGHRSVSWYQQTPGQGLQFLFEYFSETQRNKGNFPGRFSGRQFSNSRSEMNVSTLELGDSALYLCASITTEAGLAKNIQYFGAGTRLSVL.

In its sample, this clonotype was seen a few times. DNA of the CDR3: TGTGCCAGCAGCACCTCAATGACAGGGCACGAGCAGTACGTC. This sequence encodes CASSTSMTGHEQYV. The chain recombines TRBV11-3 with TRBJ2-7; 7 bases map to TRBD1. Per the germline V gene, CDR1 is SGHNT and CDR2 is YENEEA. The CDR3 loop spans 14 amino acids. Losses at the gene ends were 5 bases for V and 5 bases for J; bases not matched to a gene: 9.

The rearrangement links TRBV6-5 to TRBJ2-7; 7 positions match TRBD2. J gave up 3 bases and V 7 bases, and 15 bases lay outside the gene matches. Germline-derived CDR1 and CDR2 are MNHEY and SVGAGI. CDR3 length equals 16 residues. CDR3 bases: TGTGCCAGCACTGGGTATGGTGGGAGGGGATTCTACGAGCAGTACTTC. Protein product: CASTGYGGRGFYEQYF.

This chain links TRBV30 with TRBJ2-1; 10 bases match TRBD2. The V segment lost 2 bases and the J segment 4 bases; nucleotides outside the gene matches: 8. This CDR3 spans 16 amino acids. The V gene's germline CDR1 is GTSNPN and CDR2 SVGIG (reference sequence). The CDR3 spells CAWSSAGTSAYNEQFF. The CDR3 DNA sequence: TGTGCCTGGAGTTCAGCCGGGACTAGCGCGTACAATGAGCAGTTCTTC.

This clonotype was seen ten or more times. The chain carries TRBV6-5 and TRBJ2-3; D is unclear. The germline V gene encodes CDR1 MNHEY and CDR2 SVGAGI. CDR3 length: 15 residues. Trimming took 6 bases from V and 6 from J, leaving 19 bases between them. The CDR3 sequence: CASRNWAGTPDTQYF. The CDR3 bases are TGTGCCAGCAGGAATTGGGCTGGCACCCCGGATACGCAGTATTTT.

The chain couples TRBV20-1 to TRBJ1-1; D is perhaps TRBD1 (6 bases). The CDR3 has 13 amino acids. Germline V gene lookup returns CDR1 DFQATT and CDR2 SNEGSKA (reference sequence). Deletions cut 6 bases from V and 2 bases from J, with 13 bases between. CDR3 amino acids: CSAPQGVNTEAFF. In nucleotides, the CDR3 is TGCAGTGCCCCACAGGGTGTCAACACTGAAGCTTTCTTT.

The chain couples TRBV29-1 to TRBJ2-3; D gene ambiguous. V was trimmed by 4 bases and J by 2 bases, leaving 7 bases between them. Looked up from germline, CDR1 is SQVTM and CDR2 is ANQGSEA. This CDR3 region has 12 residues. The CDR3 coding sequence is TGCAGCGTTGTACCACTCACAGATACGCAGTATTTT. This codes for CSVVPLTDTQYF.

This clonotype was seen a handful of times. This chain uses TRBV5-1 with TRBJ2-3, with TRBD2 matching 11 bases. The trim removed 4 bases at V and 2 bases at J, leaving 6 bases unmatched. Germline V gene sequence: CDR1 SGHRS, CDR2 YFSETQ. The CDR3 covers 16 residues. The CDR3 bases are TGCGCCAGCAGCACAGGGACTAGCGGCAACACAGATACGCAGTATTTT. Its protein product is CASSTGTSGNTDTQYF.